One and the same sample provided the 17 T cell receptor beta chains below, sequenced in a study of cytomegalovirus exposure and HLA in healthy donors. With 60 Vbeta and 13 Jbeta primers, the PCR was carried out. Assay: immunoSEQ multiplex PCR; the TCRdb copy retains only in-frame clones and omits some. The sample carries over 200,000 clones, about 80% recorded once. Material for sequencing was PBMCs. These receptors originate from a woman in her forties in good health and CMV-seronegative.

V is TRBV19 and J is TRBJ1-5; D perhaps matches TRBD1 (6 bases). Trimming cost V 5 bases and J 6 bases, with 17 bases left between them. Looked up from germline, CDR1 is LNHDA and CDR2 is SQIVND (reference sequence). The CDR3 runs to 15 residues. The CDR3 reads CASSPLLGGGQPQHF. CDR3 sequence (DNA): TGTGCCAGTAGTCCCCTCCTTGGGGGCGGTCAGCCCCAGCATTTT.

The V gene is TRBV5-4, the J gene TRBJ1-3; a possible D gene is TRBD1 (5 bases). Germline CDR1 reads SGHNT; CDR2 reads YYREEE (reference sequence). This CDR3 region has 16 residues. The ends were cut back, 3 bases at V and 4 bases at J, with 17 bases in the middle. As DNA, the CDR3 is TGTGCCAGCAGCTGGCTGGGGCAGGGTTCAGGAAACACCATATATTTT. Protein product: CASSWLGQGSGNTIYF.

This sequence joins TRBV27 and TRBJ1-4; 7 bases align to TRBD1. In germline, CDR1 is MNHEY, CDR2 SMNVEV (reference sequence). The trim removed 6 bases at V and 4 bases at J, leaving 14 bases unmatched. CDR3 length: 17 residues. CDR3 sequence: CASRSWGGTADNEKLFF. In DNA form, the CDR3 reads TGTGCCAGCAGAAGTTGGGGCGGGACAGCCGATAATGAAAAACTGTTTTTT.

The gene calls are TRBV28 and TRBJ1-5; D ambiguous. The length of the CDR3 is 18 residues. Germline CDR1 and CDR2: MDHEN and SYDVKM. With 3 bases removed from V and 3 bases from J, the gap between germline ends came to 21 bases. The CDR3 here is CASSFGGRVGSANQPQHF. In DNA form, the CDR3 reads TGTGCCAGCAGTTTCGGCGGGAGGGTTGGTAGTGCCAATCAGCCCCAGCATTTT.

This chain uses TRBV6-5 with TRBJ2-7; TRBD1 might be the D (6 bases). The CDR3 covers 14 residues. Between the trimmed V and J ends, which lost 6 bases and 4 bases, there was a span of 16 bases. Germline CDR1 is MNHEY and CDR2 is SVGAGI. CDR3 nucleotides: TGTGCCAGCAGCGGGGTGGGGGCGCCATACGAGCAGTACTTC. Translating it yields CASSGVGAPYEQYF.

The chain recombines TRBV5-1 with TRBJ2-7; D perhaps matches TRBD1 (6 bases). The CDR3 sequence is 14 residues long. Germline V CDR1 and CDR2: SGHRS, YFSETQ. Trimming pared 3 bases from V and 4 bases from J, leaving 14 bases between. The chain's CDR3 is CASSSGHPRYEQYF. DNA for the CDR3: TGCGCCAGCAGCTCGGGACACCCCCGATACGAGCAGTACTTC. The variable domain in full, with the rest retrieved from reference TRBV5-1 and TRBJ2-7, is KAGVTQTPRYLIKTRGQQVTLSCSPISGHRSVSWYQQTPGQGLQFLFEYFSETQRNKGNFPGRFSGRQFSNSRSEMNVSTLELGDSALYLCASSSGHPRYEQYFGPGTRLTVT.

The chain recombines TRBV14 with TRBJ2-7, with D unclear. CDR3 length: 16 residues. Germline V gene lookup returns CDR1 SGHDN and CDR2 FVKESK. Trimming stripped 4 bases from V and 2 bases from J, with 18 bases between. The chain's CDR3 is CASSPLGWAVTYEQYF. Here the CDR3 DNA reads TGTGCCAGCAGCCCGCTTGGTTGGGCCGTCACCTACGAGCAGTACTTC.

This sequence joins TRBV7-9 and TRBJ2-7; D not resolved. V shed 2 bases and J shed 6 bases, with 8 bases lying between them. Germline assignment: CDR1 SEHNR and CDR2 FQNEAQ (reference sequence). This CDR3 is built from 12 residues. The chain's CDR3 is CASSLPPGEQYF. As DNA, the CDR3 is TGTGCCAGCAGCTTACCCCCGGGCGAGCAGTACTTC.

The chain is built from TRBV6-1 and TRBJ2-5; 7 bases fit TRBD1. CDR1 and CDR2 from the germline V gene are MNHNS and SASEGT. The V segment lost 4 bases and the J segment 6 bases; nucleotides outside the gene matches: 8. This CDR3 contains 14 residues. CDR3 sequence: CASSADRDPKTQYF. The CDR3 coding sequence is TGTGCCAGCAGTGCCGACAGGGACCCGAAGACCCAGTACTTC.

This sequence joins TRBV6-5 and TRBJ2-5, with 8 bases aligning to TRBD1. Germline V gene data show CDR1 as MNHEY and CDR2 as SVGAGI. Trimming took 5 bases from V and 5 from J; bases not matched to a gene: 10. This CDR3 comprises 15 residues. CDR3 nucleotides: TGTGCCAGCAGTCCCGACAGGGGAGTTAGGGAGACCCAGTACTTC. Amino acids: CASSPDRGVRETQYF.

J is TRBJ1-1 and V is TRBV2; 9 bases are shared with TRBD1. CDR1 and CDR2 (germline): SNHLY, FYNNEI. The ends lost 5 bases at V and 8 bases at J; junction bases unmatched: 12. The CDR3 covers 15 residues. The CDR3 is CASSTITGGWAEAFF. CDR3 DNA sequence: TGTGCCAGCAGTACCATTACAGGGGGCTGGGCCGAAGCTTTCTTT.

V and J are TRBV27 and TRBJ2-2; a possible D gene is TRBD1 (5 bases). This CDR3 comprises 16 residues. The V gene's germline CDR1 is MNHEY and CDR2 SMNVEV (reference sequence). Trimming pared 3 bases from V and 6 bases from J, leaving 17 bases between. CDR3 nucleotides: TGTGCCAGCAGTTTCATCCTACAAACAGGCCCCGGGGAGCTGTTTTTT. It encodes CASSFILQTGPGELFF.

This sequence joins TRBV6-5 and TRBJ1-6; 9 bases align to TRBD1. The germline V gene encodes CDR1 MNHEY and CDR2 SVGAGI. The CDR3 extends over 15 amino acids. V was pared by 5 bases and J by 8 bases, with 7 bases of the junction left unmatched. Written as DNA, the CDR3 is TGTGCCAGCAGTCGAGCCGGGACAGGGTATTCACCCCTCCACTTT. Its protein product is CASSRAGTGYSPLHF.

The chain carries TRBV6-5 and TRBJ2-5; 8 bases match TRBD1. The CDR3 sequence is 14 residues long. The germline CDR1 and CDR2 sequences are MNHEY and SVGAGI. J was trimmed by 4 bases and V by 2 bases; bases with no gene match: 3. The CDR3 loop is CASSYGQGAETQYF. CDR3 bases: TGTGCCAGCAGTTACGGGCAGGGGGCAGAGACCCAGTACTTC.

The chain couples TRBV5-1 to TRBJ2-7; TRBD1 matches 10 bases. This CDR3 is 14 amino acids long. J gave up 6 bases and V 4 bases, and 7 bases lay outside the gene matches. CDR1 and CDR2 from the germline V gene are SGHRS and YFSETQ. In DNA, the CDR3 is TGCGCCAGCAGCGGACCGGGACAGGGGACCGAGCAGTACTTC. It specifies CASSGPGQGTEQYF. Combining the CDR3 with reference TRBV5-1 and TRBJ2-7 gives the whole variable domain KAGVTQTPRYLIKTRGQQVTLSCSPISGHRSVSWYQQTPGQGLQFLFEYFSETQRNKGNFPGRFSGRQFSNSRSEMNVSTLELGDSALYLCASSGPGQGTEQYFGPGTRLTVT.

V is TRBV5-1 and J is TRBJ1-5, with D uncertain. The CDR3 extends over 13 amino acids. Germline assignment: CDR1 SGHRS and CDR2 YFSETQ. The V end lost 0 bases, the J end lost 6 bases, and 7 bases lay between the germline ends. CDR3 protein: CASSLAVAQPQHF. Written as DNA, the CDR3 is TGCGCCAGCAGCTTGGCAGTGGCTCAGCCCCAGCATTTT.

The chain carries TRBV9 and TRBJ2-6; 7 bases align to TRBD1. The CDR3 is 20 residues long. Germline V gene lookup returns CDR1 SGDLS and CDR2 YYNGEE. J lost 2 bases, V lost 0 bases, and 14 bases had no gene match. The CDR3 DNA follows: TGTGCCAGCAGCGTAGAGTTTCGCGGACAGGTGGCGACTGGGGCCAACGTCCTGACTTTC. This codes for CASSVEFRGQVATGANVLTF.